The T cell receptor beta chain described here comes from a study of CD8+CD57+ T cells in acquired aplastic anemia. Study overall: Sorting CD4+ and CD8+ cells gave DNA averaging about 3.3 ug. Findings of the study overall: Patients did not significantly differ from controls in CD8+ Simpson's diversity.

This clonotype was observed many times. Antigen specificity is unknown. Selection for sequencing was limited to patients who had shown CD8+CD57+ cell expansion by flow cytometry. Each of the patients presented with severe acquired aplastic anemia. Genomic DNA provided the template from which TCR beta VDJ and CDR3 profiles were obtained. TCRdb passed the reads through MiXCR, listing each CDR3 protein once. The sample yields about 180,000 distinct CDR3 sequences, roughly half seen once. V was pared by 3 bases and J by 7 bases, with 6 bases of the junction left unmatched. Germline CDR1 reads SGHRS; CDR2 reads YFSETQ. This CDR3 contains 15 residues.

This chain connects TRBV5-1 to TRBJ2-1; 11 positions match TRBD1. The TCR was taken from a human donor with aplastic anemia. Sequenced material: sorted CD4+, CD8+, or CD8+CD57+ T cells (not recorded which) from PBMCs. CDR3 DNA sequence: TGCGCCAGCAGCTCCGGACAGGGGGCAGGGAATGAGCAGTTCTTC. It yields the protein CASSSGQGAGNEQFF. Full variable domain (rest looked up from reference TRBV5-1 and TRBJ2-1): KAGVTQTPRYLIKTRGQQVTLSCSPISGHRSVSWYQQTPGQGLQFLFEYFSETQRNKGNFPGRFSGRQFSNSRSEMNVSTLELGDSALYLCASSSGQGAGNEQFFGPGTRLTVL.